Listed below are T cell receptor beta chains from one sample, sequenced in a study of human T cells and chemical hapten exposure. TCRdb reprocessed the RACE reads via MiXCR and lists one record per CDR3 protein. The data hold a few hundred thousand distinct CDR3 sequences, with around 5% observed a single time. Sequencing was performed on whole blood, taken in connection with sensitization to the hapten diphenylcyclopropenone (DPC). The source is a woman aged 18 to 35 with alopecia areata. Some clones in this sample may be carry-over from other donors' samples. CDR3s include the opening cysteine and the closing phenylalanine or tryptophan. D genes are given only for firm matches. Part of the rows lack a size; the others show once, few, many or a class for expanded clones.

d_gene	j_gene	v_gene	abundance	CDR3aa	CDR3nt
.	TRBJ2-2	TRBV18	few	CASSPRDGVTGELFF	TGTGCCAGCTCACCAAGGGACGGAGTCACCGGGGAGCTGTTTTTT
TRBD2	TRBJ2-7	TRBV5-1	few	CASSLEVSGGASAYEQYF	TGCGCCAGCAGCTTGGAGGTTAGCGGGGGGGCGTCGGCCTACGAGCAGTACTTC
TRBD2	TRBJ2-1	TRBV20-1	many	CSASPWEILAVGYNEQFF	TGCAGTGCTAGTCCTTGGGAGATACTAGCGGTCGGGTACAATGAGCAGTTCTTC
TRBD2	TRBJ2-3	TRBV11-2	many	CASSPLAGGLDTQYF	TGTGCCAGCAGCCCACTAGCGGGGGGACTAGATACGCAGTATTTT
TRBD1	TRBJ1-5	TRBV10-2	many	CASSAPGQGVQPQHF	TGCGCCAGCAGTGCCCCGGGACAGGGAGTTCAGCCCCAGCATTTT
TRBD2	TRBJ2-3	TRBV7-2	.	CASSVGGALGTDTQYF	TGTGCCAGCAGCGTCGGGGGGGCCTTGGGCACAGATACGCAGTATTTT
.	TRBJ1-2	TRBV6-5	.	CASRSIGAGYGYTF	TGTGCCAGCAGGTCAATTGGGGCTGGCTATGGCTACACCTTC
TRBD2	TRBJ2-7	TRBV20-1	.	CSARISGGQTYEQYF	TGCAGTGCTAGGATTAGCGGGGGCCAAACCTACGAGCAGTACTTC
TRBD1	TRBJ1-1	TRBV20-1	few	CSARGTGGIGTEAFF	TGCAGTGCTAGGGGGACAGGGGGTATTGGCACTGAAGCTTTCTTT
.	TRBJ2-4	TRBV5-5	few	CASSLTDIQYF	TGTGCCAGCAGCTTGACGGACATTCAGTACTTC
.	TRBJ1-2	TRBV6-1	.	CASSSPTGNYGYTF	TGTGCCAGCAGTTCCCCGACAGGCAACTATGGCTACACCTTC
TRBD1	TRBJ1-2	TRBV4-3	few	CASSQGDTGQYGYTF	TGCGCCAGCAGCCAGGGGGACACGGGACAGTATGGCTACACCTTC
.	TRBJ1-1	TRBV5-1	many	CASSLEAPGDTEAFF	TGCGCCAGCAGCTTGGAAGCACCAGGGGACACTGAAGCTTTCTTT
.	TRBJ1-6	TRBV12-3/TRBV12-4	few	CASIPGGANSPLHF	TGTGCCAGCATCCCGGGGGGGGCAAATTCACCCCTCCACTTT
.	TRBJ2-1	TRBV27	many	CASSHKGLRIRNEQFF	TGTGCCAGCAGTCACAAAGGACTCAGAATCCGCAATGAGCAGTTCTTC
TRBD2	TRBJ2-7	TRBV20-1	.	CSAPPAGDARDEQYF	TGCAGTGCTCCCCCGGCGGGGGACGCTAGGGACGAGCAGTACTTC
.	TRBJ2-3	TRBV7-2	many	CASSLYSSTDTQYF	TGTGCCAGCAGCTTATACAGTTCCACAGATACGCAGTATTTT
.	TRBJ1-1	TRBV7-9	many	CASSFSMNTEAFF	TGTGCCAGCAGCTTCTCCATGAACACTGAAGCTTTCTTT
TRBD1	TRBJ1-1	TRBV6-2/TRBV6-3	.	CASNARDRGLRAFF	TGTGCCAGCAACGCCCGGGACAGGGGGCTACGAGCTTTCTTT
.	TRBJ1-2	TRBV14	.	CASSQGRVYGYTF	TGTGCCAGCAGCCAAGGCAGGGTCTATGGCTACACCTTC
TRBD1	TRBJ1-6	TRBV3-1	.	CASSHAQGTGASPLHF	TGTGCCAGCAGCCATGCCCAGGGGACAGGGGCATCACCCCTCCACTTT
.	TRBJ1-1	TRBV4-3	many	CASSQDGRGLTEAFF	TGCGCCAGCAGCCAAGATGGCAGGGGCCTCACTGAAGCTTTCTTT
TRBD2	TRBJ2-5	TRBV27	few	CASSFSSGETQYF	TGTGCCAGCAGTTTTTCTAGCGGGGAGACCCAGTACTTC
TRBD1	TRBJ2-1	TRBV13	few	CASSLGQGGRPPYNEQFF	TGTGCCAGCAGCTTGGGACAGGGGGGGAGGCCACCCTACAATGAGCAGTTCTTC
.	TRBJ1-2	TRBV7-2	.	CASSPGQSGYTF	TGTGCCAGCAGCCCCGGACAGAGCGGCTACACCTTC
TRBD1	TRBJ1-4	TRBV5-6	few	CASSHEGTGKAEGTNEKLFF	TGTGCCAGCAGCCATGAAGGGACAGGGAAGGCGGAAGGAACTAATGAAAAACTGTTTTTT
.	TRBJ1-2	TRBV27	.	CASRGRTGSMAYGYTF	TGTGCCAGCAGGGGGAGAACGGGGTCGATGGCCTATGGCTACACCTTC
.	TRBJ1-1	TRBV12-3/TRBV12-4	many	CASSLGGGTEAFF	TGTGCCAGCAGCTTAGGGGGTGGCACTGAAGCTTTCTTT
TRBD1	TRBJ1-5	TRBV20-1	many	CSARDRLNQPQHF	TGCAGTGCAAGGGACAGGTTAAATCAGCCCCAGCATTTT
.	TRBJ1-4	TRBV6-6	few	CASSYQPEDEKLFF	TGTGCCAGCAGTTACCAACCGGAAGACGAAAAACTGTTTTTT
TRBD2	TRBJ2-3	TRBV9	few	CASSSVLAGGGTDTQYF	TGTGCCAGCAGCTCCGTCCTGGCGGGGGGGGGCACAGATACGCAGTATTTT
.	TRBJ1-2	TRBV12-3/TRBV12-4	.	CASTIRGAGGYTF	TGTGCCAGCACCATTCGCGGGGCCGGGGGCTACACCTTC
TRBD1	TRBJ1-1	TRBV20-1	many	CSARVQQGSQGEAFF	TGCAGTGCTAGAGTTCAACAGGGGAGTCAAGGTGAAGCTTTCTTT
.	TRBJ2-7	TRBV2	many	CASSAMEKSSYEQYF	TGTGCCAGCAGCGCGATGGAGAAAAGCTCCTACGAGCAGTACTTC
.	TRBJ1-3	TRBV6-5	few	CASRGWTAASGNTIYF	TGTGCCAGCAGGGGTTGGACTGCAGCCTCTGGAAACACCATATATTTT